This T cell receptor (beta chain) was found in a study of T cell changes during pregnancy in multiple sclerosis. J was trimmed by 5 bases and V by 5 bases; bases with no gene match: 8. The CDR3 loop spans 14 amino acids. Germline CDR1 and CDR2: SGHNT and YYREEE (reference sequence). Sequenced by immunoSEQ multiplex PCR; TCRdb stores in-frame clones only, minus some. The sample has about 100,000 clones, about 92% seen once; the top ten hold more than 0.95%. This receptor was obtained from a female donor with multiple sclerosis, enrolled in a pregnancy study. Here the sequenced sample was peripheral blood, taken in the second trimester of pregnancy. The chain couples TRBV5-4 to TRBJ1-1; TRBD1 aligns across 8 bases. CDR3 protein: CASRIGQGGTEAFF. The CDR3 DNA reads as TGTGCCAGCAGGATAGGACAGGGAGGGACTGAAGCTTTCTTT.